This TCR beta chain stems from a study of memory CD4+ T cells and cytomegalovirus serostatus. On the study more broadly: Donors were healthy Belgian adults, 8 to 10 CMV seropositive and about 24 seronegative. The study's findings and limits: Each of 67 CMV-associated TCRbeta sequences occurred in one to five individuals.

CDR3 length: 15 amino acids. The germline gives CDR1 MGHRA, CDR2 YSYEKL. Single viable CD3+CD4+CD8-CD45RO+ cells were sorted as the memory CD4+ T cells. Assay: immunoSEQ multiplex PCR; the TCRdb copy retains only in-frame clones and omits some. The table has 41,000 or so clones, around 79% seen once; the top ten hold 0.79%. In regard to this clone: Its antigen remains unknown.

The material sequenced was memory CD4+ T cells from blood. The clonotype was recovered from an adult in good health and CMV-seronegative. The rearrangement joins TRBV4-1 to TRBJ2-5, with TRBD1 matching over 7 bases. Judging by the DNA end, TRBJ2-7 fits better; the J call may be wrong. CDR3 nucleotide sequence: TGCGCCAGCAGCCGCCTAGGGGCACAGGGGAACGAGCAGTACTTC. Amino acid sequence: CASSRLGAQGNEQYF.